Here is one TCR beta chain with its context. Its antigen is unknown. These data belong to a study of cytomegalovirus exposure and HLA in healthy donors. Amplification used 60 Vbeta primers and 13 Jbeta primers. Here immunoSEQ multiplex PCR was the method, and the copy in TCRdb shows in-frame clones only, minus some. The sample lists about 170,000 clones, 75% to 90% occurring once. Whole-study findings and limits: The analysis excluded some indistinguishable V segments, including TRBV6-2 and TRBV6-3. Later on, a genetic analysis was performed. It linked a missense variant in DCLRE1C with V- and J-gene trimming of TCR beta. There were some public TCRs occurring in many donors, but most TCR sequences were rare.

The germline V gene encodes CDR1 SGHVS and CDR2 FQNEAQ. CDR3 size: 15 residues. The junction had 9 bases not matched to a gene; V was cut back by 5 bases and J by 6 bases. This chain joins TRBV7-8 and TRBJ2-1; 8 positions agree with TRBD1. The clonotype comes from a male donor in good health and CMV-seronegative. Material: PBMCs. CDR3 DNA sequence: TGTGCCAGCAGCCCCCTCGACAGGGGTGGCAATGAGCAGTTCTTC. Translation: CASSPLDRGGNEQFF.